The clone carrying this TCR beta chain was picked up many times. No antigen is known for it. V was cut by 0 bases and J by 0 bases, with 9 bases left in between. CDR3 size: 16 residues. The germline V gene has CDR1 SGHVS and CDR2 FNYEAQ. The cDNA was synthesized by means of template-switch 5'RACE, which was carried out with 10-nucleotide random UMIs. TCRdb reanalysed the 5' RACE reads using MiXCR and keeps one entry per CDR3 protein. The sample shows about 38,000 distinct CDR3 sequences, 4.8% of them seen only once. This entry comes from a study of neurological immune-mediated disorders. Notes on the study in general: None of the CDR3 amino acid sequences of expanded clones were shared across subjects, and this suggested private repertoires in all groups.

Sorted libraries used 850,000 to 1,000,000 CD4+ or CD8+ T cells. This chain links TRBV7-6 with TRBJ1-3; the D is unclear. This receptor was taken from a man aged 18 to 35 in good health. Sequences were obtained from CD4+ T cells from blood. In DNA form, the CDR3 reads TGTGCCAGCAGCTTAGCTCTGGGTGACTCTGGAAACACCATATATTTT. It translates to CASSLALGDSGNTIYF.